A single sample gave rise to the 15 T cell receptor beta chains below, sequenced in a study of technical replicates of blood from a handful of donors. Produced via immunoSEQ multiplex PCR; TCRdb's table is partial and in-frame only. The sample includes 80,000 or so clones, about 81% seen only once; the top ten take approximately 4%. The sample was PBMCs. These receptors were taken from a human donor in good health. Some clones in this sample may be carry-over from other donors' samples.

The chain is built from TRBV30 and TRBJ1-6; D may be TRBD1 (6 bases). The CDR3 contains 13 residues. V dropped 4 bases and J dropped 4 bases, with 8 bases sitting between them. Per the germline V gene, CDR1 is GTSNPN and CDR2 is SVGIG (reference sequence). In DNA, the CDR3 is TGTGCCTGGACGGGACAATATAATTCACCCCTCCACTTT. The encoded protein is CAWTGQYNSPLHF.

This clone has a single count. The chain couples TRBV6-6 to TRBJ2-7, with 10 positions matching TRBD1. The CDR3 spans 15 residues. In germline, CDR1 is MNHNY, CDR2 SVGAGI (reference sequence). With 8 bases clipped from V and 5 bases from J, the junction kept 12 bases outside the gene matches. CDR3 in DNA: TGTGCCAGCGTCCGGGACAGGGGAGGTGGGGACGAGCAGTACTTC. It translates to CASVRDRGGGDEQYF.

The J gene is TRBJ2-3, the V gene TRBV5-4; weak D call: TRBD2 (6 bases). Germline lookup yields CDR1 SGHNT and CDR2 YYREEE (reference sequence). Trimming cost V 2 bases and J 2 bases, with 15 bases left between them. There are 16 residues in the CDR3. CDR3 amino acids: CASSFPGPGDTDTQYF. For the CDR3, the DNA is TGTGCCAGCAGCTTTCCGGGACCGGGAGACACAGATACGCAGTATTTT.

This rearrangement joins TRBV15 to TRBJ2-1; the match to TRBD1 covers 8 bases. Germline values: CDR1 LNHNV, CDR2 YYDKDF (reference sequence). The CDR3 has 17 residues. V trimming: 2 bases; J trimming: 0 bases; junction bases outside the gene matches: 6. The CDR3 nucleotides are TGTGCCACCAGCAGATCGCCGCAGGGGGCCTCCTACAATGAGCAGTTCTTC. This encodes CATSRSPQGASYNEQFF.

The chain joins TRBV4-3 to TRBJ2-7; possible D gene TRBD2, 6 bases. The CDR3 has 14 amino acids. The germline gives CDR1 LGHNA, CDR2 YSLEER. Trimming removed 1 base at V and 4 bases at J, with 11 bases between. The CDR3 DNA follows: TGCGCCAGCAGCCAAGGACTAGTCGATTACGAGCAGTACTTC. It is translated as CASSQGLVDYEQYF.

V gene TRBV6-5 combines with J gene TRBJ2-5; weak D call: TRBD1 (6 bases). The CDR3 is 13 amino acids. CDR1 is MNHEY, CDR2 SVGAGI, per germline. Trimming left V 0 bases short and J 11 bases short, with 13 bases between. CDR3 coding DNA: TGTGCCAGCAGTTACTCGGGCAGGGGAAAGCAGTACTTC. Translated, it gives CASSYSGRGKQYF.

The J gene is TRBJ1-5, the V gene TRBV10-3; 8 bases agree with TRBD1. From germline, CDR1 is ENHRY and CDR2 SYGVKD. This CDR3 comprises 16 residues. Trimming cost V 0 bases and J 5 bases; bases outside gene matches: 6. The CDR3 sequence is CAISESRQGPYQPQHF. CDR3 bases: TGTGCCATCAGTGAGTCTAGACAGGGGCCTTATCAGCCCCAGCATTTT.

This chain joins TRBV5-1 and TRBJ2-1; 9 nucleotides agree with TRBD1. Looked up from germline, CDR1 is SGHRS and CDR2 is YFSETQ. The length of the CDR3 is 16 residues. J gave up 6 bases and V 5 bases, and 12 bases lay outside the gene matches. The CDR3 DNA reads as TGCGCCAGCAGGCAAATACCGGGACAGGGTCCCAATGAGCAGTTCTTC. Translating it yields CASRQIPGQGPNEQFF.

The chain has TRBV19 and TRBJ2-2; a possible D gene is TRBD1 (5 bases). The V gene lost 7 bases and the J gene lost 5 bases, with 11 bases spanning the gap. This CDR3 is 13 amino acids long. The germline gives CDR1 LNHDA, CDR2 SQIVND (reference sequence). CDR3 in amino acids: CASTPRVTGELFF. CDR3 bases: TGTGCCAGTACTCCCAGGGTAACCGGGGAGCTGTTTTTT.

This chain connects TRBV11-1 to TRBJ2-7; 9 nucleotides match TRBD1. The CDR3 covers 14 residues. Trimming took 5 bases from V and 3 from J; bases not matched to a gene: 5. CDR1 SGHAT and CDR2 FQDESV come from the germline V gene (reference sequence). For the CDR3, the DNA is TGTGCCAGCAGCCCCGACAGGGGGATCTACGAGCAGTACTTC. This encodes CASSPDRGIYEQYF.

This clone came up a few times. The rearrangement joins TRBV5-4 to TRBJ1-6, with TRBD1 as a possible D gene (5 bases). The CDR3 covers 13 residues. Germline CDR1 reads SGHNT; CDR2 reads YYREEE (reference sequence). Trimming took 5 bases from V and 11 from J, leaving 14 bases between them. DNA for the CDR3: TGTGCCAGCAGGCCCACTTCGGGGGCACCCCTCCACTTT. This sequence encodes CASRPTSGAPLHF.

The chain combines TRBV7-3 with TRBJ1-6; D uncertain. Germline CDR1 and CDR2: SGHTA and FQGTGA. The CDR3 consists of 16 residues. Trimming removed 1 base at V and 10 bases at J, with 17 bases between. CDR3: CASSLKADSRPSPLHF. The CDR3 nucleotides are TGTGCCAGCAGCTTAAAGGCAGATTCTAGGCCGTCACCCCTCCACTTT. The whole variable domain, remainder taken from reference TRBV7-3 and TRBJ1-6, is GAGVSQTPSNKVTEKGKYVELRCDPISGHTALYWYRQSLGQGPEFLIYFQGTGAADDSGLPNDRFFAVRPEGSVSTLKIQRTERGDSAVYLCASSLKADSRPSPLHFGNGTRLTVT.

This chain connects TRBV5-4 to TRBJ2-1; 8 bases fit TRBD2. Germline-derived CDR1 and CDR2 are SGHNT and YYREEE (reference sequence). V was pared by 0 bases and J by 7 bases, with 12 bases of the junction left unmatched. The CDR3 is 17 amino acids. The CDR3 protein is CASSLASSGWGGNEQFF. The DNA for the CDR3 is TGTGCCAGCAGCTTGGCGTCTAGCGGGTGGGGAGGGAATGAGCAGTTCTTC.

V gene TRBV29-1 combines with J gene TRBJ1-2, with D perhaps TRBD1 (5 bases). The germline V gene encodes CDR1 SQVTM and CDR2 ANQGSEA. The CDR3 covers 15 residues. Trimming shortened V by 4 bases and J by 7 bases, and 22 bases separated the two germline ends. CDR3 sequence: CSVVYLQGPASGYTF. The DNA for the CDR3 is TGCAGCGTTGTGTATCTCCAGGGCCCTGCCTCTGGCTACACCTTC.

This chain connects TRBV9 to TRBJ2-7, with a tentative D call TRBD1 (6 bases). Trimming took 0 bases from V and 2 from J, leaving 15 bases between them. Per germline, CDR1 SGDLS and CDR2 YYNGEE. This CDR3 comprises 16 residues. CDR3 in amino acids: CASSVGVGAKTYEQYF. CDR3 sequence (DNA): TGTGCCAGCAGCGTAGGGGTGGGGGCTAAGACCTACGAGCAGTACTTC.